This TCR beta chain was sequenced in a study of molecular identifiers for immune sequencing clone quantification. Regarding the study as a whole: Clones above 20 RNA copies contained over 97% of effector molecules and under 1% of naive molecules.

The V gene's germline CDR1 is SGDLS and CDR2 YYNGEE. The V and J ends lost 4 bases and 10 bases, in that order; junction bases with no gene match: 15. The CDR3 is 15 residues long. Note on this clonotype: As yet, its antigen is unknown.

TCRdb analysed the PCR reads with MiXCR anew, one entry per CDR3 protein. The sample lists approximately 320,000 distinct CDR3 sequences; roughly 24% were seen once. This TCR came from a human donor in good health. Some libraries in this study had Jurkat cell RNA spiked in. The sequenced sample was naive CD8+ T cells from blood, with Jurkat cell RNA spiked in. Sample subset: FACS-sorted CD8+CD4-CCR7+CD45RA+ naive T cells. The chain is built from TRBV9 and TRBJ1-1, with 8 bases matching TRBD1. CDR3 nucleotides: TGTGCCAGCAGCCCCCCGACAGGGGCATTGGTTGGAGCTTTCTTT. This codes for CASSPPTGALVGAFF.